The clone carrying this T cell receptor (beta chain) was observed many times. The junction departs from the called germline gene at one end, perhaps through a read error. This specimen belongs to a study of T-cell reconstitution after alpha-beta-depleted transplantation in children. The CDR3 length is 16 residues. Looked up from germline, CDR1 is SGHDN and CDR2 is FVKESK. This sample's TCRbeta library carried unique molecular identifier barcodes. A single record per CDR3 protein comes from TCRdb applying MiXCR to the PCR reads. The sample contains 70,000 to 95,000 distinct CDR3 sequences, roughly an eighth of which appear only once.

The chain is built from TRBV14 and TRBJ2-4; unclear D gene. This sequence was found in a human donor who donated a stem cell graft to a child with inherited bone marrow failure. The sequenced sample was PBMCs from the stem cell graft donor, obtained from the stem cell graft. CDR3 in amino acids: CASSPRFGETKNIQYF. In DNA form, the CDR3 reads TGTGCCAGTAGCCCCCGATTCGGAGAGACCAAAAACATTCAGTACTTC.